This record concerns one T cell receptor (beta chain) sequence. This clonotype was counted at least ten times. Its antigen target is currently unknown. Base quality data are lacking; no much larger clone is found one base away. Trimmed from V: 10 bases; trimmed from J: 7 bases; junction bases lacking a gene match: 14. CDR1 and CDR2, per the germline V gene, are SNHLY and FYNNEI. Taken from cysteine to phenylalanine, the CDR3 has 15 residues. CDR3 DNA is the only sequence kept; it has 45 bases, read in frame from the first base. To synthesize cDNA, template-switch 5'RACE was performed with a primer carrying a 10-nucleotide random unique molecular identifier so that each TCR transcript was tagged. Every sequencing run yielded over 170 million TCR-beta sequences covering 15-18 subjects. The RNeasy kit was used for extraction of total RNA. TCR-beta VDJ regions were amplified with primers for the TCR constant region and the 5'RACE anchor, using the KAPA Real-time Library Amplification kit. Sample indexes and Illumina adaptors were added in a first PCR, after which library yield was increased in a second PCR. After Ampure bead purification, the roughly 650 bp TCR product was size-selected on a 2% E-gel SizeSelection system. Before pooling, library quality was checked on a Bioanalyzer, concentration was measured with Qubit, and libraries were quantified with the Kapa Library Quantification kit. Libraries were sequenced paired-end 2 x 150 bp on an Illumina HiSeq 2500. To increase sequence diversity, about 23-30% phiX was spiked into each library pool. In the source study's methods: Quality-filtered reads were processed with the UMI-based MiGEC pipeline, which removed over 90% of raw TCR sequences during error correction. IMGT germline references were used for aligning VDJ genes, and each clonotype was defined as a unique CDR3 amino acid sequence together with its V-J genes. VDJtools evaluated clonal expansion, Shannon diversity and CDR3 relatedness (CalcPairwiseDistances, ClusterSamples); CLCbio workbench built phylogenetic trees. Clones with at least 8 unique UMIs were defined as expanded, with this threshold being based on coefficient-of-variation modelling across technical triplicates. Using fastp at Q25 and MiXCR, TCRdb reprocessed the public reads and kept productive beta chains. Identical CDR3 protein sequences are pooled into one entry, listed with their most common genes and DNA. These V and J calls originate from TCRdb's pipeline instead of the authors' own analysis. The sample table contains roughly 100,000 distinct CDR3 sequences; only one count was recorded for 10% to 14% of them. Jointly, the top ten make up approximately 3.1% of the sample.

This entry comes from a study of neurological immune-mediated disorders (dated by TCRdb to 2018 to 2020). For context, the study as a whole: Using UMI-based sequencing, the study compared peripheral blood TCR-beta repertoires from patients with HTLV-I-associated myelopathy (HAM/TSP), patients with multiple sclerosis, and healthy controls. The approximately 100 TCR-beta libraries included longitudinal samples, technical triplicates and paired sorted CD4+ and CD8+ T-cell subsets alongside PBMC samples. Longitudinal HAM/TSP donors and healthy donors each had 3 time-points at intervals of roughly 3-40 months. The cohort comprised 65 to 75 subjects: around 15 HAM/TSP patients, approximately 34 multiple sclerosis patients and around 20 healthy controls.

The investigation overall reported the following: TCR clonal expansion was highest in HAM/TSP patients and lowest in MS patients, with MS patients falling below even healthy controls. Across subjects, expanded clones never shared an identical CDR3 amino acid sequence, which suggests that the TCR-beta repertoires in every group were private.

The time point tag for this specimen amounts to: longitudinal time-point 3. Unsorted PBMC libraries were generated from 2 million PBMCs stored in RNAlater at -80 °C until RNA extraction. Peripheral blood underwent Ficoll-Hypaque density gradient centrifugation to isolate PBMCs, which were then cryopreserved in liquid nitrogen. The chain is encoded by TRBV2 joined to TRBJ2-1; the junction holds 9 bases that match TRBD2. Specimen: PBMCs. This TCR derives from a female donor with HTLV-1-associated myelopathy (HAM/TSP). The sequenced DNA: TGTGCCAACGAAGCGGGGGGACTAGAGGGTAATGAGCAGTTCTTC. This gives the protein CANEAGGLEGNEQFF. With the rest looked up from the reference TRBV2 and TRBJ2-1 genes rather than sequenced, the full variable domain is EPEVTQTPSHQVTQMGQEVILRCVPISNHLYFYWYRQILGQKVEFLVSFYNNEISEKSEIFDDQFSVERPDGSNFTLKIRSTKLEDSAMYFCANEAGGLEGNEQFFGPGTRLTVL.